This T cell receptor (beta chain) was sequenced during a study of OX40 agonist ivuxolimab in advanced cancers. V was cut by 7 bases and J by 0 bases, with 15 bases left in between. The CDR3 totals 15 residues. Germline CDR1 is MNHNS and CDR2 is SASEGT. This table comes from immunoSEQ multiplex PCR, and its TCRdb copy is limited to in-frame clones, with some not included. The table shows about 96,000 clones, with 70% to 85% occurring only once. This receptor was obtained from an adult with an advanced solid tumor such as melanoma, head and neck, liver or kidney cancer. Sequenced material: CD4+ or CD8+ T cells sorted from blood, taken in a trial of the OX40 agonist ivuxolimab. This sequence joins TRBV6-1 and TRBJ1-1, with D unclear. The CDR3 region is CASIVGSTMNTEAFF. The CDR3 DNA follows: TGTGCCAGCATAGTGGGCAGCACGATGAACACTGAAGCTTTCTTT.